The T cell receptor (beta chain) described here comes from a study of shared clonotypes between healthy human individuals. This CDR3 is 15 amino acids long. Trimming took 5 bases from V and 5 from J, leaving 18 bases between them. Germline-derived CDR1 and CDR2 are SGHTA and FQGNSA. It was on ten immunoSEQ deep assay plates that unsorted PBMC DNA was sequenced. Sequencing was performed with immunoSEQ multiplex PCR; in TCRdb, only in-frame clones are kept and a portion is missing. The table has more than 400,000 clones, around 80% seen once; the top ten hold about 11%. V gene TRBV7-2 combines with J gene TRBJ1-2, with D maybe TRBD1 (5 bases). Material: PBMCs. The sequence came from a woman aged 35 to 49 in good health. Some clones in this sample may be carry-over from other donors' samples. CDR3: CASSPRDGGIYGYTF. CDR3 in DNA: TGTGCCAGCAGCCCCAGGGACGGAGGAATTTATGGCTACACCTTC.